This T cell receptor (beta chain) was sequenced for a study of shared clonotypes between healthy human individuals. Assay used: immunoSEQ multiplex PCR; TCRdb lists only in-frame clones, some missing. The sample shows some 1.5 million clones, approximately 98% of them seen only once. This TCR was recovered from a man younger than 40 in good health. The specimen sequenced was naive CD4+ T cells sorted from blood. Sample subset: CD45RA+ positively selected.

The CDR3 sequence is CASSIVPMDNEQFF. CDR3 DNA: TGTGCCAGTAGTATTGTACCTATGGACAATGAGCAGTTCTTC. The V call is TRBV19, the J call TRBJ2-1; the D is unclear. V lost 3 bases and J lost 5, with 11 bases in between. Per germline, CDR1 LNHDA and CDR2 SQIVND (reference sequence). The length of the CDR3 is 14 residues.